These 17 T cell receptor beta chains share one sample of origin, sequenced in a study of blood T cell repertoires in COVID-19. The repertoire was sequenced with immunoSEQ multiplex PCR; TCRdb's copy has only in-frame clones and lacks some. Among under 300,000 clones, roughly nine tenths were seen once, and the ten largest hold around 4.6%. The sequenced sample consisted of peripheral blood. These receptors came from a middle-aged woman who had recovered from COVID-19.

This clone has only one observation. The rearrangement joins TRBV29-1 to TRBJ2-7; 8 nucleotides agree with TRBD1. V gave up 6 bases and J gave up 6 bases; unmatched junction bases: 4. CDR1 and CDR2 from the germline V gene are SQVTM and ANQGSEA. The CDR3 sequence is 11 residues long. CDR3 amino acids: CSVSGQGEQYF. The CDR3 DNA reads TGCAGCGTCTCCGGACAGGGCGAGCAGTACTTC.

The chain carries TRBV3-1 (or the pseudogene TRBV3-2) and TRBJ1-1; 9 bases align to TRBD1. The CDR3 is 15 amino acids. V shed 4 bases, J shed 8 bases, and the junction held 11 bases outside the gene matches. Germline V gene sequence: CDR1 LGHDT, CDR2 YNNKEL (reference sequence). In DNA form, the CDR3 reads TGTGCCAGCAGCCGACTTACGGGACAGGGCACCGAAGCTTTCTTT. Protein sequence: CASSRLTGQGTEAFF.

The CDR3 sequence: CASSQGWREGAETQYF. The CDR3 DNA reads as TGTGCCAGCAGCCAAGGGTGGCGGGAGGGCGCTGAGACCCAGTACTTC. The chain links TRBV3-1 (or the pseudogene TRBV3-2) to TRBJ2-5, with TRBD2 matching 9 bases. The germline V gene has CDR1 LGHDT and CDR2 YNNKEL (reference sequence). The junction had 8 bases not matched to a gene; V was cut back by 1 base and J by 5 bases. This CDR3 comprises 16 residues.

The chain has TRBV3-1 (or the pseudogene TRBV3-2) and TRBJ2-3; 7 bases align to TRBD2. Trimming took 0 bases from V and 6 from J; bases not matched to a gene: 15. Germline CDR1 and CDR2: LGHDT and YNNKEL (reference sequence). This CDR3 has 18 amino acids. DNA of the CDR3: TGTGCCAGCAGCCAAGACCGCCGGGAAGCGGGGCCCTTGGATACGCAGTATTTT. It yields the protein CASSQDRREAGPLDTQYF.

The CDR3: CAWSRGTYGEGGYTF. The CDR3 DNA follows: TGTGCCTGGAGTCGAGGGACATATGGCGAAGGTGGCTACACCTTC. The genes are TRBV30 and TRBJ1-2, with D possibly TRBD1 on 6 matching bases. The CDR3 has 15 amino acids. Trimming stripped 2 bases from V and 7 bases from J, with 20 bases between. The germline CDR1 and CDR2 sequences are GTSNPN and SVGIG (reference sequence).

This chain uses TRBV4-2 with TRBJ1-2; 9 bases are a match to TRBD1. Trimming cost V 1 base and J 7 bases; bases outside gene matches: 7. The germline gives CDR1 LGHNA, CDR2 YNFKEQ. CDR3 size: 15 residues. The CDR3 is CASSQARGQGFGYTF. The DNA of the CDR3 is TGTGCCAGCAGCCAAGCTAGGGGACAGGGATTTGGCTACACCTTC.

This CDR3 reads CASSLEPSGSYNEQFF. The DNA for the CDR3 is TGCGCCAGCAGCTTGGAACCTTCCGGCTCCTACAATGAGCAGTTCTTC. The chain combines TRBV5-1 with TRBJ2-1; D unclear. The CDR3 consists of 16 residues. Germline V gives CDR1 SGHRS, CDR2 YFSETQ. V was clipped by 0 bases and J by 0 bases, with 10 bases between them.

CDR3 nucleotides: TGCGCCAGCAGCCACTGGGACAGGCAGACCTACGAGCAGTACTTC. As protein: CASSHWDRQTYEQYF. V usage is TRBV4-1 and J usage is TRBJ2-7; TRBD1 aligns across 8 bases. V dropped 3 bases and J dropped 2; count of bases not matched to a gene: 6. Germline CDR1 and CDR2: MGHRA and YSYEKL. The CDR3 spans 15 residues.

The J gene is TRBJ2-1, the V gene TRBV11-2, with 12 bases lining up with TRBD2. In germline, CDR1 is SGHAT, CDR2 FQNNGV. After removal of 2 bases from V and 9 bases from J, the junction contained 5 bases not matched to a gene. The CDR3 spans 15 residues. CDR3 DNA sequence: TGTGCCAGCAGCTTACTAGCGGGGGGGCCAATTGAGCAGTTCTTC. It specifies CASSLLAGGPIEQFF.

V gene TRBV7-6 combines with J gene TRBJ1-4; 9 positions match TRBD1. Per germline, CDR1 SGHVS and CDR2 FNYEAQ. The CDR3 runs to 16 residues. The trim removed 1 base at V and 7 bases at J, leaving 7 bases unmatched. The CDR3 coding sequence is TGTGCCAGCAGCTTAGACGATGGACAGGGGTCTGAAAAACTGTTTTTT. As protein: CASSLDDGQGSEKLFF.

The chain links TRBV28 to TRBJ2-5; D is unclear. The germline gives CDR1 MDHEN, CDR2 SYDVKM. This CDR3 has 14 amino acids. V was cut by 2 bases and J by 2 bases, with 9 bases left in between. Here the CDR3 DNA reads TGTGCCAGCAGTTTACCACAAATTCAAGAGACCCAGTACTTC. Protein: CASSLPQIQETQYF.

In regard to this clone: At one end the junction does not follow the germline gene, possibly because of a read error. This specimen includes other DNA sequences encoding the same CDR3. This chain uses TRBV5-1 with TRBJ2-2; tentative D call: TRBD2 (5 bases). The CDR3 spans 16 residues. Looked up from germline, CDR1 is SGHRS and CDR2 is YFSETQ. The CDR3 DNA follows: TGCGCCAGCAGCTTGGTGACAACAGTGAACACCGGGGAACTGTTTTTT. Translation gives CASSLVTTVNTGELFF. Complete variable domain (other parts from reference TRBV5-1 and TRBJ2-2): KAGVTQTPRYLIKTRGQQVTLSCSPISGHRSVSWYQQTPGQGLQFLFEYFSETQRNKGNFPGRFSGRQFSNSRSEMNVSTLELGDSALYLCASSLVTTVNTGELFFGEGSRLTVL.

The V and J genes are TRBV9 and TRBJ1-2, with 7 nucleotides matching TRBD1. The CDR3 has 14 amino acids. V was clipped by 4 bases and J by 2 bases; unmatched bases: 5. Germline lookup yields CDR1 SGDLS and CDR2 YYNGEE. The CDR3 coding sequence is TGTGCCAGCAGCACACCGACAGGGAACTATGGCTACACCTTC. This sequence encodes CASSTPTGNYGYTF.

Written as DNA, the CDR3 is TGTGCCAGCAGCTTCGCGGGGGCGGGGGGGTTCACAGATACGCAGTATTTT. It specifies CASSFAGAGGFTDTQYF. The chain employs TRBV7-2 and TRBJ2-3, with 9 bases lining up with TRBD2. The CDR3 covers 17 residues. The V gene's germline CDR1 is SGHTA and CDR2 FQGNSA. V lost 3 bases to trimming and J lost 2 bases; unmatched junction nucleotides: 9.

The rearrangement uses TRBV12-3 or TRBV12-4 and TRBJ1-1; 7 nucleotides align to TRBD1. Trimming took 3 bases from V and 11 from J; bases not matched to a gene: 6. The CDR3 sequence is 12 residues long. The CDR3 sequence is CASSLLDRDAFF. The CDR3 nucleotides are TGTGCCAGCAGTTTGTTAGACAGGGATGCTTTCTTT.

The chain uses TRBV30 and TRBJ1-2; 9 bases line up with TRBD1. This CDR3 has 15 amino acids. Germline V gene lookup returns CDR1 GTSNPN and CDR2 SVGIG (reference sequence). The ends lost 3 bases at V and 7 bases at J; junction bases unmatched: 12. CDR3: CAWSHSPGQGGGYTF. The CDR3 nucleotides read TGTGCCTGGAGCCACTCTCCGGGACAGGGTGGTGGCTACACCTTC.

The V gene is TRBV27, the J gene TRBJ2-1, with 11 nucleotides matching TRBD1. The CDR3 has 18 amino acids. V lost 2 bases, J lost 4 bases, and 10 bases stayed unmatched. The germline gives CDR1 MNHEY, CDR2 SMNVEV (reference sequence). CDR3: CASSLRPIGQGAYNEQFF. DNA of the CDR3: TGTGCCAGCAGTTTAAGGCCGATTGGACAGGGGGCATACAATGAGCAGTTCTTC.